The T cell receptor beta chain described here comes from a study of technical replicates of blood from a handful of donors. Clones were sequenced by immunoSEQ multiplex PCR, and TCRdb holds only the in-frame ones, with some missing. Of under 95,000 clones detected, 94% appear once; the ten largest clones hold roughly 0.25%. The CDR3 loop spans 15 amino acids. Germline V gene data show CDR1 as MDHEN and CDR2 as SYDVKM. J lost 10 bases, V lost 1 base, and 11 bases had no gene match. This clone has a single count. This clonotype originated in a human donor in good health. This rearrangement joins TRBV28 to TRBJ1-1, with 8 bases that match TRBD1. Sequenced: T cells isolated from PBMCs. The CDR3, as DNA: TGTGCCAGCAGTTTATTTTCCGAGGACAGGGTCGGAGCTTTCTTT. This translates into CASSLFSEDRVGAFF. The complete variable domain, with remaining parts taken from reference TRBV28 and TRBJ1-1, reads DVKVTQSSRYLVKRTGEKVFLECVQDMDHENMFWYRQDPGLGLRLIYFSYDVKMKEKGDIPEGYSVSREKKERFSLILESASTNQTSMYLCASSLFSEDRVGAFFGQGTRLTVV.